These 16 T cell receptor beta chains came from one sample sequenced in a study of blood T cell repertoires in COVID-19. Libraries were prepared by immunoSEQ multiplex PCR; TCRdb keeps only in-frame clonotypes and omits some of them. Of over 110,000 clones listed, 65% to 80% are singletons. The sequencing sample was made of peripheral blood. Every receptor here comes from a man at least 80 years old with acute or convalescent COVID-19.

The chain carries TRBV5-1 and TRBJ2-5; 9 positions match TRBD1. The CDR3 covers 17 residues. The V gene end was trimmed by 0 bases and the J gene end by 1 base; junction bases not matched to a gene: 7. Germline V lookup: CDR1 SGHRS, CDR2 YFSETQ. CDR3 bases: TGCGCCAGCAGCTTGGCCCCGGGACAGGGTACCCAAGAGACCCAGTACTTC. Its translation is CASSLAPGQGTQETQYF.

The chain joins TRBV4-3 to TRBJ2-7; TRBD1 aligns across 8 bases. With 2 bases clipped from V and 6 bases from J, the junction kept 3 bases outside the gene matches. Germline V CDR1 and CDR2: LGHNA, YSLEER. The CDR3 runs to 13 residues. CDR3 sequence: CASSQQGQGEQYF. The CDR3 nucleotides are TGCGCCAGCAGCCAACAAGGACAGGGCGAGCAGTACTTC.

In regard to this clone: Other DNA sequences in this sample translate to the same CDR3. This rearrangement joins TRBV7-3 to TRBJ1-1; a weak D match, TRBD1 (6 bases). Germline V gives CDR1 SGHTA, CDR2 FQGTGA. The CDR3 is 13 amino acids. V was shortened by 1 base and J by 4 bases, with 7 bases between the two germline ends. The CDR3 spells CASSLRGGTEAFF. CDR3 in DNA: TGTGCCAGCAGCTTAAGAGGGGGCACTGAAGCTTTCTTT.

The chain recombines TRBV3-1 (or the pseudogene TRBV3-2) with TRBJ1-2; TRBD1 agrees at 8 bases. This CDR3 region has 15 residues. After removal of 1 base from V and 1 base from J, the junction contained 2 bases not matched to a gene. The germline gives CDR1 LGHDT, CDR2 YNNKEL (reference sequence). CDR3: CASSQAGGNNYGYTF. CDR3 nucleotides: TGTGCCAGCAGCCAAGCAGGGGGCAATAACTATGGCTACACCTTC.

In this sample, this clone turned up a few times. This sequence joins TRBV5-1 and TRBJ2-7; D gene unclear. Trimming pared 4 bases from V and 4 bases from J, leaving 12 bases between. Germline V gene data show CDR1 as SGHRS and CDR2 as YFSETQ. This CDR3 is 13 amino acids long. As DNA, the CDR3 is TGCGCCAGCAGCCGAATTGACATGTACGAGCAGTACTTC. This sequence encodes CASSRIDMYEQYF.

The V gene is TRBV28, the J gene TRBJ1-2, with 8 bases aligning to TRBD1. Per the germline V gene, CDR1 is MDHEN and CDR2 is SYDVKM. The CDR3 spans 13 residues. J was trimmed by 8 bases and V by 6 bases; bases with no gene match: 8. The CDR3 coding sequence is TGTGCCAGCAGCGACCAGGGGGCGCAAGGCTACACCTTC. Protein product: CASSDQGAQGYTF.

The rearrangement links TRBV27 to TRBJ2-7; 10 positions agree with TRBD2. CDR1 MNHEY and CDR2 SMNVEV come from the germline V gene (reference sequence). The CDR3 length is 15 residues. Trimming at V came to 5 bases and at J to 3 bases, leaving 7 bases not matched to a gene. In DNA form, the CDR3 reads TGTGCCAGCAGTACCAACCCTAGCGGGAGCTACGAGCAGTACTTC. This gives the protein CASSTNPSGSYEQYF.

This chain joins TRBV6-5 and TRBJ1-6, with 9 bases aligning to TRBD1. Germline V CDR1 and CDR2: MNHEY, SVGAGI. The CDR3 is made up of 14 amino acids. The V segment lost 5 bases and the J segment 15 bases; nucleotides outside the gene matches: 11. The CDR3 spells CASSRGGTGRNLHF. The DNA for the CDR3 is TGTGCCAGCAGTCGTGGGGGGACAGGGCGGAACCTCCACTTT.

This sequence joins TRBV4-3 and TRBJ2-3; D is undetermined. Trimming stripped 0 bases from V and 8 bases from J, with 9 bases between. The germline gives CDR1 LGHNA, CDR2 YSLEER. The CDR3 length is 13 residues. DNA for the CDR3: TGCGCCAGCAGCCAAGACGCCTCCGGTACGCAGTATTTT. As protein: CASSQDASGTQYF.

The chain links TRBV2 to TRBJ1-6; 9 bases align to TRBD1. This CDR3 spans 13 amino acids. The trim removed 7 bases at V and 7 bases at J, leaving 2 bases unmatched. In germline, CDR1 is SNHLY, CDR2 FYNNEI. CDR3 loop: CASKGTGNSPLHF. CDR3 coding DNA: TGTGCCAGCAAGGGGACAGGGAATTCACCCCTCCACTTT.

V and J are TRBV2 and TRBJ2-3, with 9 bases fitting TRBD1. The CDR3 is 14 residues long. The J segment lost 1 base and the V segment lost 6 bases, leaving 2 bases of the junction unmatched. Germline-derived CDR1 and CDR2 are SNHLY and FYNNEI. The CDR3 DNA sequence: TGTGCCAGCAGACGGACAGGGGGCACAGATACGCAGTATTTT. This translates into CASRRTGGTDTQYF.

The V and J genes are TRBV30 and TRBJ1-2; the D gene is possibly TRBD1 (6 bases). The CDR3 is 14 residues long. Germline CDR1 and CDR2: GTSNPN and SVGIG (reference sequence). Deletions cut 3 bases from V and 4 bases from J, with 15 bases between. The CDR3 DNA sequence: TGTGCCTGGAGCCTGACAGGCGTCCTCTATGGCTACACCTTC. Translating it yields CAWSLTGVLYGYTF.

The V and J genes are TRBV12-3 or TRBV12-4 and TRBJ2-6; D may be TRBD2 (5 bases). Trimming cost V 11 bases and J 0 bases, with 8 bases left between them. CDR3 length equals 13 residues. The CDR3 coding sequence is TGTGCCCTGGGAGTCTCTGGGGCCAACGTCCTGACTTTC. Its protein product is CALGVSGANVLTF.

This clone has more than one count but fewer than ten. The chain links TRBV3-1 (or the pseudogene TRBV3-2) to TRBJ1-4; possibly TRBD1 for D (6 bases). The V end lost 5 bases, the J end lost 7 bases, and 14 bases lay between the germline ends. The germline gives CDR1 LGHDT, CDR2 YNNKEL (reference sequence). This CDR3 has 14 residues. The CDR3 DNA reads TGTGCCAGCAGCGGGACAAAAAGGACTGAAAAACTGTTTTTT. Its translation is CASSGTKRTEKLFF.

This clone was seen a handful of times. The chain carries TRBV18 and TRBJ1-5; 7 positions agree with TRBD1. The CDR3 has 14 amino acids. The germline gives CDR1 KGHSH, CDR2 LQKENI. The trim removed 6 bases at V and 0 bases at J, leaving 2 bases unmatched. In nucleotides, the CDR3 is TGTGCCAGCTCTGGACAGGATAGCAATCAGCCCCAGCATTTT. Residues: CASSGQDSNQPQHF.

Only a few counts were recorded for this clone. The chain recombines TRBV3-1 (or the pseudogene TRBV3-2) with TRBJ1-5, with 7 bases that match TRBD1. Germline lookup yields CDR1 LGHDT and CDR2 YNNKEL (reference sequence). V dropped 2 bases and J dropped 6; count of bases not matched to a gene: 10. The CDR3 consists of 16 residues. The CDR3 reads CASSQHAGGTSQPQHF. The CDR3 region has the DNA TGTGCCAGCAGCCAACATGCAGGGGGTACGAGTCAGCCCCAGCATTTT.